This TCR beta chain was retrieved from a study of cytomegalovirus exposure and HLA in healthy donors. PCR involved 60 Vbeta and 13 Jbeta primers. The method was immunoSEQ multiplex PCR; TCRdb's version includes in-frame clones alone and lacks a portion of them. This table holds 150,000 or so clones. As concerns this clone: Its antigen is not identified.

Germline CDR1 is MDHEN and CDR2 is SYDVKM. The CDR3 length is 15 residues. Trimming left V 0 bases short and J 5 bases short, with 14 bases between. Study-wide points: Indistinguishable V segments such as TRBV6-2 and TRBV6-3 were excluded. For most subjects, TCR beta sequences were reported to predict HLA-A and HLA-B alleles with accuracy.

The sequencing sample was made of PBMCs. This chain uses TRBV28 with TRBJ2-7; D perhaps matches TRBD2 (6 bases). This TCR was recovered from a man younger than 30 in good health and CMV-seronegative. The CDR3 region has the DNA TGTGCCAGCAGTTTATGGGACGGGGGTAAGAACGAGCAGTACTTC. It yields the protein CASSLWDGGKNEQYF.